This T cell receptor beta chain came from a study of neoadjuvant nivolumab and ipilimumab in lung cancer. Findings and limits, study-wide: TCR richness and clonality were higher in tumors than adjacent uninvolved lung.

Trimming at V came to 4 bases and at J to 5 bases, leaving 7 bases not matched to a gene. The CDR3 loop spans 16 amino acids. Germline assignment: CDR1 SGHRS and CDR2 YFSETQ. This table comes from immunoSEQ multiplex PCR, and its TCRdb copy is limited to in-frame clones, with some not included. This sample carries several thousand clones, 84% of them seen once, and the ten largest clones take 8%. As regards this clone: Its target is not known.

The clonotype comes from an adult with non-small cell lung cancer. The starting material was tumor tissue, obtained after neoadjuvant nivolumab, alone or with ipilimumab, at or shortly before surgery. The chain carries TRBV5-1 and TRBJ2-2, with TRBD2 identical over 11 bases. The CDR3 is CASSPTLAGETGELFF. DNA of the CDR3: TGCGCCAGCAGCCCTACACTAGCGGGAGAGACCGGGGAGCTGTTTTTT.